This note documents a single TCR beta chain sequence. Its antigen is still unknown. Investigators reverse transcribed all isolated RNA, so they sequenced expressed TCRB transcripts. Method: immunoSEQ multiplex PCR; TCRdb's copy keeps in-frame clones and lacks some. The table lists fewer than 350,000 clones, about 15% of them singletons. This sample was included in a study of beta chain features in type 1 diabetes. Study background: Age and gender were similar between patients and healthy donors, as were cell yields. Study-level points and caveats: Diminished insertions and augmented deletions at VDJ junctions characterized type 1 diabetes patients. In every one of the four CD4+ subsets, TCRB CDR3s were moderately but significantly shorter in Type 1 diabetes patients.

The J segment lost 9 bases and the V segment lost 4 bases, leaving 18 bases of the junction unmatched. Germline V gives CDR1 MNHEY, CDR2 SMNVEV (reference sequence). The CDR3 spans 17 residues. The authors obtained over 95% purity in all sorted populations. The source of this sequence is a man between 18 and 29 years old with type 1 diabetes. The specimen sequenced was naive CD4+ T cells from blood. This chain uses TRBV27 with TRBJ2-5; 9 bases agree with TRBD2. The CDR3 here is CASSYGSGGVKRSPQYF. CDR3 bases: TGTGCCAGCAGTTATGGTAGCGGGGGAGTCAAGAGATCGCCCCAGTACTTC.